The 14 T cell receptor beta chains listed next were all sequenced from one sample in a study of metastatic and nonmetastatic thyroid tumors. MiXCR was used by TCRdb to re-call the PCR reads. The table lists approximately 15,000 clones, roughly 19% of them singletons. No patient received treatment before thyroid surgery. Sequencing used blood. The receptors stem from a female donor with papillary thyroid cancer or a benign thyroid nodule (not recorded which). Some clones in this sample may be carry-over from other donors' samples.

The table lists this clone with a count of one. The V call is TRBV20-1, the J call TRBJ1-6; 9 bases line up with TRBD1. The CDR3 runs to 13 residues. Germline V lookup: CDR1 DFQATT, CDR2 SNEGSKA (reference sequence). The V segment lost 6 bases and the J segment 8 bases; nucleotides outside the gene matches: 5. The CDR3 DNA reads as TGCAGTGCCAGACAGGGGGGGGATTCACCCCTCCACTTT. Encoded protein: CSARQGGDSPLHF.

This clone was recorded many times. The V and J genes are TRBV11-2 and TRBJ2-2, with 11 bases aligning to TRBD1. The CDR3 has 18 residues. CDR1 is SGHAT, CDR2 FQNNGV, per germline. Trimming took 0 bases from V and 3 from J; bases not matched to a gene: 6. DNA for the CDR3: TGTGCCAGCAGCTTAGAAGGTTGGACAGGGGGCGACACCGGGGAGCTGTTTTTT. Protein product: CASSLEGWTGGDTGELFF.

Points on this clone: Mismatch with germline at one junction end may stem from a read error. The chain employs TRBV19 and TRBJ2-1, with D possibly TRBD2 on 5 matching bases. The germline V gene has CDR1 LNHDA and CDR2 SQIVND (reference sequence). The CDR3 is 16 residues long. The CDR3 region has the DNA TGTGCCAGCAGTACCCTGAGGGAGCGATACTACAATGAGCAGTTCTTC. Residues: CASSTLRERYYNEQFF.

This clone came up many times. The chain is built from TRBV30 and TRBJ1-1; D unclear. V gave up 3 bases and J gave up 4 bases, with 9 bases separating them. The CDR3 extends over 12 amino acids. Germline loops: CDR1 GTSNPN, CDR2 SVGIG (reference sequence). CDR3 sequence reads: CAWSLWGTEAFF. As DNA, the CDR3 is TGTGCCTGGAGCTTGTGGGGCACTGAAGCTTTCTTT.

In this sample, this clone turned up many times. This sequence joins TRBV18 and TRBJ2-1, with TRBD1 identical over 7 bases. J lost 1 base, V lost 6 bases, and 3 bases had no gene match. This CDR3 contains 14 residues. CDR1 and CDR2 (germline): KGHSH, LQKENI. In DNA form, the CDR3 reads TGTGCCAGCTCTTACAGGGGTTCCTACAATGAGCAGTTCTTC. Translated: CASSYRGSYNEQFF.

This clone is medium-sized within its sample. CDR3 sequence: CARDPGLAGDGSYNEQFF. The CDR3 DNA reads as TGTGCCAGAGACCCGGGACTAGCGGGAGACGGGTCCTACAATGAGCAGTTCTTC. The chain carries TRBV28 and TRBJ2-1; the match to TRBD2 covers 14 bases. V shed 9 bases, J shed 1 base, and the junction held 11 bases outside the gene matches. Germline lookup yields CDR1 MDHEN and CDR2 SYDVKM. The CDR3 sequence is 18 residues long.

This clone was detected many times. The chain joins TRBV5-1 to TRBJ2-3; no clear D gene. CDR1 is SGHRS, CDR2 YFSETQ, per germline. The CDR3 extends over 11 amino acids. V lost 4 bases to trimming and J lost 2 bases, with 2 bases between them. The CDR3 region has the DNA TGCGCCAGCAGCAACACAGATACGCAGTATTTT. The encoded protein is CASSNTDTQYF.

This clone turned up a few times. The chain employs TRBV2 and TRBJ2-7; TRBD2 matches at 8 bases. Germline CDR1 and CDR2: SNHLY and FYNNEI. The CDR3 has 15 amino acids. Unmatched junction bases numbered 13, after V lost 3 bases and J lost 9 bases. The CDR3 DNA sequence: TGTGCCAGCAGTGATTACTATCGGGAGGGCCAGGTGCAGTACTTC. Its protein product is CASSDYYREGQVQYF.

By proportion, this clone is medium-sized. The gene calls are TRBV28 and TRBJ2-7, with a possible D match to TRBD2 (6 bases). V was trimmed by 11 bases and J by 2 bases, leaving 16 bases between them. The germline V gene has CDR1 MDHEN and CDR2 SYDVKM. This CDR3 has 13 residues. CDR3 region: CAARRLGPYEQYF. DNA for the CDR3: TGTGCCGCGAGGCGACTAGGCCCCTACGAGCAGTACTTC.

At least ten counts were recorded for this clone. The chain is built from TRBV5-1 and TRBJ2-3; D possibly corresponds to TRBD2 (5 bases). The CDR3 totals 16 residues. Germline CDR1 and CDR2: SGHRS and YFSETQ. V was cut by 2 bases and J by 0 bases, with 13 bases left in between. This CDR3 is CASSFSVLTSTDTQYF. The CDR3 DNA reads TGCGCCAGCAGCTTTAGCGTCTTAACTAGCACAGATACGCAGTATTTT.

This clone was seen ten or more times. The rearrangement uses TRBV5-1 and TRBJ2-2; the match to TRBD2 covers 8 bases. CDR1 and CDR2 from the germline V gene are SGHRS and YFSETQ. V was pared by 2 bases and J by 0 bases, with 0 bases of the junction left unmatched. CDR3 size: 15 residues. This CDR3 reads CASSLAGANTGELFF. In nucleotides, the CDR3 is TGCGCCAGCAGCTTAGCGGGAGCGAACACCGGGGAGCTGTTTTTT. The variable domain in full, with the rest retrieved from reference TRBV5-1 and TRBJ2-2, is KAGVTQTPRYLIKTRGQQVTLSCSPISGHRSVSWYQQTPGQGLQFLFEYFSETQRNKGNFPGRFSGRQFSNSRSEMNVSTLELGDSALYLCASSLAGANTGELFFGEGSRLTVL.

This clone came up many times. J is TRBJ1-1 and V is TRBV10-3, with 7 bases matching TRBD1. The CDR3 is made up of 14 amino acids. Germline trimming cut 5 bases from V and 5 bases from J; bases unmatched to any gene: 8. Germline-derived CDR1 and CDR2 are ENHRY and SYGVKD. The CDR3 DNA reads TGTGCCATCAGTACCGGACAGGAGGCGACTGAAGCTTTCTTT. Its protein product is CAISTGQEATEAFF.

This clone was counted between two and nine times. The V and J genes are TRBV2 and TRBJ2-7, with D maybe TRBD2 (5 bases). From germline, CDR1 is SNHLY and CDR2 FYNNEI. V was clipped by 4 bases and J by 2 bases, with 9 bases between them. The CDR3 sequence is 13 residues long. The DNA of the CDR3 is TGTGCCAGCAGTGGGTTCGGGACCTACGAGCAGTACTTC. It specifies CASSGFGTYEQYF.

This clone was counted a single time. This chain links TRBV7-8 with TRBJ2-7, with 8 bases identical to TRBD1. The V gene's germline CDR1 is SGHVS and CDR2 FQNEAQ. J gave up 5 bases and V 5 bases, and 8 bases lay outside the gene matches. The CDR3 totals 14 residues. CDR3 nucleotide sequence: TGTGCCAGCAGCGCCGACAGGGGTCCCGACGAGCAGTACTTC. The encoded protein is CASSADRGPDEQYF. Combining the CDR3 with reference TRBV7-8 and TRBJ2-7 gives the whole variable domain GAGVSQSPRYKVAKRGQDVALRCDPISGHVSLFWYQQALGQGPEFLTYFQNEAQLDKSGLPSDRFFAERPEGSVSTLKIQRTQQEDSAVYLCASSADRGPDEQYFGPGTRLTVT.